This is a list of T cell receptor beta chains from one sample in a study of spatial heterogeneity in lung cancer. Each CDR3 protein is one row after TCRdb ran MiXCR on the 5' RACE reads. The sample has 4,000 to 6,000 distinct CDR3 sequences, almost 9% seen once. The starting material was lung tumor tissue, obtained at surgery. The source of these receptors is a female donor with early-stage non-small cell lung cancer. Both conserved end residues are part of each CDR3. Each record gives: CDR3 protein, CDR3 DNA, D gene, clone size, CDR3 length, V gene, J gene. The D gene is left open where the match is weak. Some rows mark clone size as missing; the rest say once, few, many or name a class of expanded clone.

CDR3: CASSTLLGAKNIQYF
DNA: TGTGCCAGCAGTACCCTTTTAGGGGCCAAAAACATTCAGTACTTC
D: NA
size: medium-sized
length: 15
V: TRBV6-2/TRBV6-3
J: TRBJ2-4

CDR3: CASYRINGQTYEQYF
DNA: TGTGCCAGCTACCGAATCAACGGGCAGACCTACGAGCAGTACTTC
D: NA
size: NA
length: 15
V: TRBV27
J: TRBJ2-7

CDR3: CSANVQGVRMNTEAFF
DNA: TGCAGTGCTAATGTCCAGGGAGTAAGGATGAACACTGAAGCTTTCTTT
D: NA
size: many
length: 16
V: TRBV20-1
J: TRBJ1-1

CDR3: CSAHDWASGTAYEQYF
DNA: TGCAGTGCCCATGACTGGGCTAGCGGAACGGCCTACGAGCAGTACTTC
D: TRBD2
size: medium-sized
length: 16
V: TRBV20-1
J: TRBJ2-7

CDR3: CASSLNGGRDQPQHF
DNA: TGCGCCAGCAGCTTGAACGGGGGTAGAGATCAGCCCCAGCATTTT
D: NA
size: few
length: 15
V: TRBV5-1
J: TRBJ1-5

CDR3: CASRLGGNDEKLFF
DNA: TGTGCCAGCAGACTAGGGGGGAATGATGAAAAACTGTTTTTT
D: NA
size: medium-sized
length: 14
V: TRBV28
J: TRBJ1-4

CDR3: CSAREAGSYGYTF
DNA: TGCAGTGCTAGAGAGGCGGGCTCATATGGCTACACCTTC
D: NA
size: medium-sized
length: 13
V: TRBV20-1
J: TRBJ1-2

CDR3: CASSEGNKGKYEQYF
DNA: TGTGCCAGCAGTGAAGGAAACAAGGGGAAGTACGAGCAGTACTTC
D: NA
size: NA
length: 15
V: TRBV25-1
J: TRBJ2-7

CDR3: CATSAGERIQYF
DNA: TGTGCCACCAGTGCCGGAGAGAGGATCCAGTACTTC
D: NA
size: NA
length: 12
V: TRBV24-1
J: TRBJ2-5

CDR3: CASSPGLAGYNEQFF
DNA: TGTGCCAGCAGCCCAGGACTAGCGGGTTACAATGAGCAGTTCTTC
D: TRBD2
size: medium-sized
length: 15
V: TRBV11-3
J: TRBJ2-1

CDR3: CASSLQGGAYNEQFF
DNA: TGCGCCAGCAGCTTGCAGGGCGGGGCCTACAATGAGCAGTTCTTC
D: NA
size: many
length: 15
V: TRBV5-1
J: TRBJ2-1

CDR3: CSARVRTSGTYEQYF
DNA: TGCAGTGCTAGAGTAAGGACTAGCGGGACCTACGAGCAGTACTTC
D: TRBD2
size: medium-sized
length: 15
V: TRBV20-1
J: TRBJ2-7